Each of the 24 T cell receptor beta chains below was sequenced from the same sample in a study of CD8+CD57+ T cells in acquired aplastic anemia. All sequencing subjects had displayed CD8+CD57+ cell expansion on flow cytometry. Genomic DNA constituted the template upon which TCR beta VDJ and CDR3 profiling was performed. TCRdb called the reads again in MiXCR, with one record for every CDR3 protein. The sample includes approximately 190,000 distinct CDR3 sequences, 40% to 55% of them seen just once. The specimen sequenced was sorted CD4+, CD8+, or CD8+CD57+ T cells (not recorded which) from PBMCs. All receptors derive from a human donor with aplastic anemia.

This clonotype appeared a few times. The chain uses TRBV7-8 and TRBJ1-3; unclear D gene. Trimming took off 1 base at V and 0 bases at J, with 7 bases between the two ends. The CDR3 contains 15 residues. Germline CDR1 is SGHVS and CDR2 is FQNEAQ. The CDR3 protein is CASSLVSGSGNTIYF. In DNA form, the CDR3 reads TGTGCCAGCAGCTTAGTCTCCGGCTCTGGAAACACCATATATTTT. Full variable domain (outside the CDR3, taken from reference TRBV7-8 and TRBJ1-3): GAGVSQSPRYKVAKRGQDVALRCDPISGHVSLFWYQQALGQGPEFLTYFQNEAQLDKSGLPSDRFFAERPEGSVSTLKIQRTQQEDSAVYLCASSLVSGSGNTIYFGEGSWLTVV.

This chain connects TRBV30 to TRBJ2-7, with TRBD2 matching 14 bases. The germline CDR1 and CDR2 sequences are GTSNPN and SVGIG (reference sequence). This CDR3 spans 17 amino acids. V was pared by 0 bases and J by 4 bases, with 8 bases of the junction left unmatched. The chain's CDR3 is CAWSVGTSGGMGYEQYF. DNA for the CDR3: TGTGCCTGGAGTGTGGGGACTAGCGGGGGAATGGGGTACGAGCAGTACTTC.

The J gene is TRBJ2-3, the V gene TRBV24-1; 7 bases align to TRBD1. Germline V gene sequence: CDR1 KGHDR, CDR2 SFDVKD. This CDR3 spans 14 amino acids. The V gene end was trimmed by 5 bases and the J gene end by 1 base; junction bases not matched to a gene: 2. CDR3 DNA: TGTGCCACCAGTGTTGGGACAGGCACAGATACGCAGTATTTT. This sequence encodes CATSVGTGTDTQYF.

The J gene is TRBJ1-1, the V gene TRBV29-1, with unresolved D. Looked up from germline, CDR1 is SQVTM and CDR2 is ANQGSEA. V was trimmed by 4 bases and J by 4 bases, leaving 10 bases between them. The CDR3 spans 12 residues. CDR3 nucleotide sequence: TGCAGCGTTGGAAGACTCGTCACTGAAGCTTTCTTT. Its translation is CSVGRLVTEAFF.

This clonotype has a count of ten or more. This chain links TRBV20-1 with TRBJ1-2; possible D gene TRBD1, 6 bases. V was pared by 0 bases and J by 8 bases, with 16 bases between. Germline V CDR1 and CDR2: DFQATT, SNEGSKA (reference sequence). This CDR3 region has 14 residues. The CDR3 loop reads CSARDLGGARGYTF. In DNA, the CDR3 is TGCAGTGCTAGAGATCTTGGGGGGGCACGGGGCTACACCTTC.

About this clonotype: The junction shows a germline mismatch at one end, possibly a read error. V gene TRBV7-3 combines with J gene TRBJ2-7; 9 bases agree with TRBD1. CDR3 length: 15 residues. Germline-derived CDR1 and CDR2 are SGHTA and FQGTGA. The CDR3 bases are TGTGCCAGCAGCTTGTTGGGACAGGGACCCTACGACCAGTACTTC. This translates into CASSLLGQGPYDQYF.

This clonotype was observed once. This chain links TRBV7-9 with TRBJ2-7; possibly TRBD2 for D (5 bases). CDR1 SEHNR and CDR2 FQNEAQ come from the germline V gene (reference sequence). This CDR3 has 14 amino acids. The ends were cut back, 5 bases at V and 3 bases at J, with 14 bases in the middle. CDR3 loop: CASSQDIGDYEQYF. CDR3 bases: TGTGCCAGCAGCCAAGATATCGGGGACTACGAGCAGTACTTC.

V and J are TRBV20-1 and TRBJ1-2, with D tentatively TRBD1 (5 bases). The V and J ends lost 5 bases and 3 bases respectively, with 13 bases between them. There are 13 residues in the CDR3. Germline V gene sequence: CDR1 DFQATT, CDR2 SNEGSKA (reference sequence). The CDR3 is CSAGAAAHYGYTF. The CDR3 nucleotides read TGCAGTGCTGGGGCGGCGGCTCACTATGGCTACACCTTC.

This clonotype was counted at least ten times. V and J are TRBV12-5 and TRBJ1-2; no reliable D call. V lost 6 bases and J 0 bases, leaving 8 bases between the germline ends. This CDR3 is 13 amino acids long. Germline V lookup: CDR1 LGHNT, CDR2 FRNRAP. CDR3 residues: CASGRVTNYGYTF. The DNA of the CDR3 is TGTGCTAGTGGGAGGGTAACTAACTATGGCTACACCTTC. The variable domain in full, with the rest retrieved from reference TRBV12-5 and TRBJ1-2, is DARVTQTPRHKVTEMGQEVTMRCQPILGHNTVFWYRQTMMQGLELLAYFRNRAPLDDSGMPKDRFSAEMPDATLATLKIQPSEPRDSAVYFCASGRVTNYGYTFGSGTRLTVV.

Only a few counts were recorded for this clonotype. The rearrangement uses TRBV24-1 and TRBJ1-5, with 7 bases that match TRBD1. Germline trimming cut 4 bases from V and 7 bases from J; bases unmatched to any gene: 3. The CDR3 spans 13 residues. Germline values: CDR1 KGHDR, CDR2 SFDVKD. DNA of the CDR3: TGTGCCACCAGTGAACAGGGGAACCAGCCCCAGCATTTT. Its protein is CATSEQGNQPQHF.

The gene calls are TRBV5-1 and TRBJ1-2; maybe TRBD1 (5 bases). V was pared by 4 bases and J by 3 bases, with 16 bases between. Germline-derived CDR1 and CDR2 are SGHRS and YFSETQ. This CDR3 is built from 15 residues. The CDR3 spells CASSASGGTDYGYTF. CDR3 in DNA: TGCGCCAGCAGCGCATCTGGGGGTACAGACTATGGCTACACCTTC.

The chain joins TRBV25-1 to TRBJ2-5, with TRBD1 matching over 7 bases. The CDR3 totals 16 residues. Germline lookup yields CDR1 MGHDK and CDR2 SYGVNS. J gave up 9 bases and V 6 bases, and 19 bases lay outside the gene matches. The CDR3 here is CASSPPRTGLGKAQYF. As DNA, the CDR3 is TGTGCCAGCAGCCCCCCCAGGACAGGTCTGGGGAAGGCCCAGTACTTC.

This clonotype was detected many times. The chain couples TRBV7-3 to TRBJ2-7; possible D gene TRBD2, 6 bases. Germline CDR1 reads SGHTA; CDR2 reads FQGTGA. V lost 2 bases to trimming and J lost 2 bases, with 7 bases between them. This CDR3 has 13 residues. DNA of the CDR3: TGTGCCAGCAGCTTATCGGGGGCCTACGAGCAGTACTTC. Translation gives CASSLSGAYEQYF.

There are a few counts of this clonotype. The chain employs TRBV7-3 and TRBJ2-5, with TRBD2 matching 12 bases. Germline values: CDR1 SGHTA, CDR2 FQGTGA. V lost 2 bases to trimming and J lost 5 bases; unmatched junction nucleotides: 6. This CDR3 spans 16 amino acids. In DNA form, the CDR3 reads TGTGCCAGCAGCTTACATGGACTAGCGGGGAGGGAGACCCAGTACTTC. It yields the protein CASSLHGLAGRETQYF.

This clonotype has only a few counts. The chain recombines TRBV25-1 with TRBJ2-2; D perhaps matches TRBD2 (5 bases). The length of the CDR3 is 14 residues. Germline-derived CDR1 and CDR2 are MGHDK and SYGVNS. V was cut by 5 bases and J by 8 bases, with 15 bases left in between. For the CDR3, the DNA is TGTGCCAGCAGTACCCCTTCGGAGGTTGGGGAGCTGTTTTTT. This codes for CASSTPSEVGELFF.

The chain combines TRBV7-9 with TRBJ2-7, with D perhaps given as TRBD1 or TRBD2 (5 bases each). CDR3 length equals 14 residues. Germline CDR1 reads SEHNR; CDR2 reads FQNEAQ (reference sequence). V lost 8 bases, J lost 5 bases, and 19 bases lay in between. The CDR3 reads CASAGDGVPDEQYF. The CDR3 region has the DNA TGTGCCAGCGCCGGGGACGGAGTCCCAGACGAGCAGTACTTC.

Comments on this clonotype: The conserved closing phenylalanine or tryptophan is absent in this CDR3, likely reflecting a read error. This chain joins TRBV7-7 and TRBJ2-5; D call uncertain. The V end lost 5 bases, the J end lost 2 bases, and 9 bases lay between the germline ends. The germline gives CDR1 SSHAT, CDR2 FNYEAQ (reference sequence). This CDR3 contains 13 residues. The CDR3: CASSPSAQETQYS. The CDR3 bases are TGTGCCAGCAGCCCCAGCGCGCAAGAGACCCAGTACTCC.

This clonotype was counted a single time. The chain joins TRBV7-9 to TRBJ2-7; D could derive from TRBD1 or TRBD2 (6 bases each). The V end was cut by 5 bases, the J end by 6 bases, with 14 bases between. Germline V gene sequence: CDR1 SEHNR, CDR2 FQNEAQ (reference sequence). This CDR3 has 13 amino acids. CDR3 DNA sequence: TGTGCCAGCAGCCCCGGGGGCACCTGCGAGCAGTACTTC. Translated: CASSPGGTCEQYF.

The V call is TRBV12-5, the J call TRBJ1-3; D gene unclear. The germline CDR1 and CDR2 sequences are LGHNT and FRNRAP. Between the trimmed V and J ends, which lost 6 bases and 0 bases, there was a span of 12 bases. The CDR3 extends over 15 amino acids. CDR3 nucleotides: TGTGCTAGTGGCCACCCGCCCAGCTCTGGAAACACCATATATTTT. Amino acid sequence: CASGHPPSSGNTIYF.

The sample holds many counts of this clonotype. CDR3 in DNA: TGCAGTGCGAGAATTCTCCCAGGACCTAACTATGGCTACACCTTC. Translation: CSARILPGPNYGYTF. The chain joins TRBV20-1 to TRBJ1-2; D uncertain. This CDR3 has 15 amino acids. With 6 bases removed from V and 0 bases from J, the gap between germline ends came to 17 bases. Looked up from germline, CDR1 is DFQATT and CDR2 is SNEGSKA (reference sequence).

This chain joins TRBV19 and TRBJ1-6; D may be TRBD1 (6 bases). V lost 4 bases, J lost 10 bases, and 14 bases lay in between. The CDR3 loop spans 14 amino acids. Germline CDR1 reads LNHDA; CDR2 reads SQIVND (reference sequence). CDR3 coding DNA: TGTGCCAGTAGTAATTTTTCCGGGGGCTCACCCCTCCACTTT. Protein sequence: CASSNFSGGSPLHF.

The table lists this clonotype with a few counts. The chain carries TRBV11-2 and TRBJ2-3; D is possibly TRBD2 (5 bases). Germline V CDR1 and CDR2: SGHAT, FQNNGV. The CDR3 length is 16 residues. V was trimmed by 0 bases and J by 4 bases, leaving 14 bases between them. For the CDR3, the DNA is TGTGCCAGCAGCTTAGATCACCGGGCGGGCGCAGATACGCAGTATTTT. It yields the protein CASSLDHRAGADTQYF.

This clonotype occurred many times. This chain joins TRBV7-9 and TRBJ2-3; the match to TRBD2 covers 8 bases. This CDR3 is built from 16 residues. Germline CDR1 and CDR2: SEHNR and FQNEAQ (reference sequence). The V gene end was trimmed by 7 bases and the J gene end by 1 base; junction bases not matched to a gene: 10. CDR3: CASNPRSGIGTDTQYF. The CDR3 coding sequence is TGTGCCAGCAACCCCCGTAGCGGGATTGGCACAGATACGCAGTATTTT.

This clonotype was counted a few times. CDR3 sequence (DNA): TGTGCTAGTGCCAATCAGGGGGGGTCTGGAAACACCATATATTTT. Translation gives CASANQGGSGNTIYF. The rearrangement uses TRBV12-5 and TRBJ1-3, with 7 bases matching TRBD1. CDR1 is LGHNT, CDR2 FRNRAP, per germline. This CDR3 is 15 amino acids long. V gave up 7 bases and J gave up 1 base; unmatched junction bases: 7.